This T cell receptor (beta chain) was identified during a study of control samples from healthy donors and cancer patients (TCRdb year 2020). Turning to this clone: Its cognate antigen has yet to be identified. No much larger clonotype is one base removed from it; base qualities were not supplied.

The library was built by means of the immunoSEQ multiplex PCR assay. The source is immuneACCESS, and TCRdb retained only in-frame sequences with V and J called. Part of the clones is not carried over; for the studies checked, unresolved V genes explain less than half of this, and the remainder is unexplained. This sample has about 75,000 clones in its table, and around four fifths of those were observed once. The ten largest clonotypes hold about 14% of the sample. The clonotype originates from a man in his fifties in good health. Input material: blood.

The CDR3 has the sequence CASSLDGSGYNEQFF. In nucleotides, the sequence is TGCGCCAGCAGCTTGGACGGGAGTGGGTACAATGAGCAGTTCTTC. The sequence is built from TRBV5-1 and TRBJ2-1; tentative D gene TRBD2, with 6 bases matching. In the germline V gene, CDR1 corresponds to SGHRS and CDR2 to YFSETQ. The CDR3 sequence holds 15 residues, the cysteine and phenylalanine included. Only CDR3 DNA is held: 45 bases, read in frame from base 1. The V end loses 0 bases and the J end loses 4 bases, and a stretch of 11 bases separates them. The full variable domain, completed from the reference TRBV5-1 and TRBJ2-1 proteins outside the CDR3, reads KAGVTQTPRYLIKTRGQQVTLSCSPISGHRSVSWYQQTPGQGLQFLFEYFSETQRNKGNFPGRFSGRQFSNSRSEMNVSTLELGDSALYLCASSLDGSGYNEQFFGPGTRLTVL.